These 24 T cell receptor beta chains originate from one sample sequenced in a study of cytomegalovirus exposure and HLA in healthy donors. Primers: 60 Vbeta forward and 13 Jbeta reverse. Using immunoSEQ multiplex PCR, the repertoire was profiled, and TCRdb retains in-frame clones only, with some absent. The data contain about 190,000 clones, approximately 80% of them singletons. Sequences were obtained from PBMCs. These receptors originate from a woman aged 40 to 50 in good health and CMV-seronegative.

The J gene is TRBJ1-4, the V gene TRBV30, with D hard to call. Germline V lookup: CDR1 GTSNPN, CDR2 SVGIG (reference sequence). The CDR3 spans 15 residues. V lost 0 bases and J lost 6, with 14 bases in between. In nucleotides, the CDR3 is TGTGCCTGGAGTGTCTATCCCTTCGGGGATGAAAAACTGTTTTTT. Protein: CAWSVYPFGDEKLFF.

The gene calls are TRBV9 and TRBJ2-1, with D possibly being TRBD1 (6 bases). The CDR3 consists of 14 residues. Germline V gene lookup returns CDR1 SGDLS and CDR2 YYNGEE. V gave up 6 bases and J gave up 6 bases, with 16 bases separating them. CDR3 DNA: TGTGCCAGCAACCGCCAGGGGTTATCCAATGAGCAGTTCTTC. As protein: CASNRQGLSNEQFF.

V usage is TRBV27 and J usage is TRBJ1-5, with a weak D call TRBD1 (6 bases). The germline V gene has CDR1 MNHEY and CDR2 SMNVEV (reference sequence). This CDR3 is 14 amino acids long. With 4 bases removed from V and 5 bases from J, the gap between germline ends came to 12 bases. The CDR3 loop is CASSYRGYDQPQHF. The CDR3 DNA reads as TGTGCCAGCAGTTATAGGGGGTACGATCAGCCCCAGCATTTT.

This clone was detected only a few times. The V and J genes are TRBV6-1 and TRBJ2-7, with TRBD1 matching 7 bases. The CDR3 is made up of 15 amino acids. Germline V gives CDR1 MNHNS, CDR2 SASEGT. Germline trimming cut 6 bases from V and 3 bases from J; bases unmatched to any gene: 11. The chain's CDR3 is CASSFSWDSLYEQYV. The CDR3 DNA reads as TGTGCCAGCAGCTTCTCCTGGGACAGCCTCTACGAGCAGTACGTC.

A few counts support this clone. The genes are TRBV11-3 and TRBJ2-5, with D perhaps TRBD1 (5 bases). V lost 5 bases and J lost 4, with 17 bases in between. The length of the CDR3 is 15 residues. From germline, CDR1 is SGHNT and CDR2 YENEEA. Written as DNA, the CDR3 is TGTGCCAGCAGCCCCCTTGGGGCGACCGGAGAGACCCAGTACTTC. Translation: CASSPLGATGETQYF.

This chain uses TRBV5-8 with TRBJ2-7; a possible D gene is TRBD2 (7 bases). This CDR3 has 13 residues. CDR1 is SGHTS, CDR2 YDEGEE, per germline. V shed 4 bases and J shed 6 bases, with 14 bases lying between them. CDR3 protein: CASSIPGGPEQYV. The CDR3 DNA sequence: TGTGCCAGCAGCATCCCGGGGGGCCCCGAGCAGTACGTC.

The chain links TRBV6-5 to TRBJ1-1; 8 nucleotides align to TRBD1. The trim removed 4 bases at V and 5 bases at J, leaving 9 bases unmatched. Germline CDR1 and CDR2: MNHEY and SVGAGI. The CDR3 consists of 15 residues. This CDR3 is CASSSRDRWGTEAFF. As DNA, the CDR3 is TGTGCCAGCAGTTCAAGGGACAGGTGGGGTACTGAAGCTTTCTTT.

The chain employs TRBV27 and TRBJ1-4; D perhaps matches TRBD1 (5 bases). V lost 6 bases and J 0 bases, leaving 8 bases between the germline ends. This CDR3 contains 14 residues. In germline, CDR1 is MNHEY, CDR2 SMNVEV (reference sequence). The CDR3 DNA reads TGTGCCAGCAGACCGACAGCAACTAATGAAAAACTGTTTTTT. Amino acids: CASRPTATNEKLFF.

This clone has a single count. The CDR3 nucleotides are TGTGCCAGCAGCCAACCCACCCGGGCGGGCCTCACAGATACGCAGTATTTT. This sequence encodes CASSQPTRAGLTDTQYF. The V call is TRBV4-2, the J call TRBJ2-3; a weak D match, TRBD2 (5 bases). This CDR3 has 17 residues. Germline values: CDR1 LGHNA, CDR2 YNFKEQ. V gave up 2 bases and J gave up 2 bases, with 17 bases separating them.

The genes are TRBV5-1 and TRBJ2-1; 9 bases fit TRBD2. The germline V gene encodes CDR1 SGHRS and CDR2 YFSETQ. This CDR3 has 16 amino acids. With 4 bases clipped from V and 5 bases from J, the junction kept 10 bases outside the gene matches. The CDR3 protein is CASSVVGGRGDNEQFF. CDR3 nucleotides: TGCGCCAGCAGCGTAGTGGGCGGGAGGGGGGACAATGAGCAGTTCTTC.

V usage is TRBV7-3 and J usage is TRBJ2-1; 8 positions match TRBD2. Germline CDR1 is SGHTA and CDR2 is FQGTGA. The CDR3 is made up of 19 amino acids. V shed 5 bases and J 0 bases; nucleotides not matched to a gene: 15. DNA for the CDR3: TGTGCCAGCAGCCCCGGAGTAGCGGGACGCTGGAACTCCTACAATGAGCAGTTCTTC. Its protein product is CASSPGVAGRWNSYNEQFF.

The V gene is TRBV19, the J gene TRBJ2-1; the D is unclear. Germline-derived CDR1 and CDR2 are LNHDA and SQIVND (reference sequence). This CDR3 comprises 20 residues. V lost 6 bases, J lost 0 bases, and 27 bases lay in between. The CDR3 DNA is TGTGCCAGTAGACCTGGAGCCTACCAATACGATTTGCGCTCCTACAATGAGCAGTTCTTC. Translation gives CASRPGAYQYDLRSYNEQFF.

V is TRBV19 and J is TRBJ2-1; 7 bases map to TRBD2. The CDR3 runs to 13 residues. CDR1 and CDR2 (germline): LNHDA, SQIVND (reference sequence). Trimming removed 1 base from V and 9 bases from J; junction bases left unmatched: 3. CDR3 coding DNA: TGTGCCAGTAGTATAGGACTAGCTGGTGAGCAGTTCTTC. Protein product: CASSIGLAGEQFF.

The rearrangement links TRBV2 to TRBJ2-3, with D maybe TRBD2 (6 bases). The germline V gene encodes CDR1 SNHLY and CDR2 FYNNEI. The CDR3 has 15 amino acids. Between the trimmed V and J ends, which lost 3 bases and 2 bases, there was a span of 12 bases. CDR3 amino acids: CASSDGGRTTDTQYF. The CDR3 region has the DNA TGTGCCAGCAGTGACGGTGGGAGGACCACAGATACGCAGTATTTT. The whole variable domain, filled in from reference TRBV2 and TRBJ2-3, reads EPEVTQTPSHQVTQMGQEVILRCVPISNHLYFYWYRQILGQKVEFLVSFYNNEISEKSEIFDDQFSVERPDGSNFTLKIRSTKLEDSAMYFCASSDGGRTTDTQYFGPGTRLTVL.

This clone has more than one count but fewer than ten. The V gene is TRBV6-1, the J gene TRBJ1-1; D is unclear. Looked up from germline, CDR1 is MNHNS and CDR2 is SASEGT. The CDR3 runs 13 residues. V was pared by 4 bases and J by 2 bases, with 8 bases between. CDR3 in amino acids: CASSGRGNTEAFF. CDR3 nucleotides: TGTGCCAGCAGTGGTAGAGGAAACACTGAAGCTTTCTTT.

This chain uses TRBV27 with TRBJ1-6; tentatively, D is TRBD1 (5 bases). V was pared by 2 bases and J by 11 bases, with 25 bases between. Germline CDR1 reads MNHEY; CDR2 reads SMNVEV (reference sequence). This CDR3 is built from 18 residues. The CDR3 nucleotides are TGTGCCAGCAGTTTAAAGGGGCGATCCCCCCAATTTAGGACACCCCTCCACTTT. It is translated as CASSLKGRSPQFRTPLHF.

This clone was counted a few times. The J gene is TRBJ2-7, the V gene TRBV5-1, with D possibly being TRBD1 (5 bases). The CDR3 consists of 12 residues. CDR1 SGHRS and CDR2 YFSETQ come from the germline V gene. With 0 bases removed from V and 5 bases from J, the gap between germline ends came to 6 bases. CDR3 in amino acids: CASSLGRDEQYF. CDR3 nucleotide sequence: TGCGCCAGCAGCTTGGGCAGGGACGAGCAGTACTTC.

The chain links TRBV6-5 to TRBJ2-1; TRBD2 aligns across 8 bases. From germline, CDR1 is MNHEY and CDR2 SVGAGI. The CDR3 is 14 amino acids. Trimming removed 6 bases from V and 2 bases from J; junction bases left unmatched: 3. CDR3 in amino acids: CASSLAGTYNEQFF. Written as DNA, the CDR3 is TGTGCCAGCAGCTTAGCGGGAACCTACAATGAGCAGTTCTTC.

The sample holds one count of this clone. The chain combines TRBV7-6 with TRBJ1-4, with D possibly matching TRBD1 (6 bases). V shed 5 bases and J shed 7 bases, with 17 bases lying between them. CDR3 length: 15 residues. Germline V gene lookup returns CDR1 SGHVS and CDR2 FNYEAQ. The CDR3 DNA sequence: TGTGCCAGCAGCCGATCACAGGGTCCAACTGAAAAACTGTTTTTT. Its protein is CASSRSQGPTEKLFF.

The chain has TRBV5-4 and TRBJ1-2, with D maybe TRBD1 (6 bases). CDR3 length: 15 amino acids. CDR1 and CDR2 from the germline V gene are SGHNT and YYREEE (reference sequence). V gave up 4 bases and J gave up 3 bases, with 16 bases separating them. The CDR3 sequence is CASSPTGFSDYGYTF. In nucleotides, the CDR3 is TGTGCCAGCAGCCCTACAGGGTTTTCGGACTATGGCTACACCTTC.

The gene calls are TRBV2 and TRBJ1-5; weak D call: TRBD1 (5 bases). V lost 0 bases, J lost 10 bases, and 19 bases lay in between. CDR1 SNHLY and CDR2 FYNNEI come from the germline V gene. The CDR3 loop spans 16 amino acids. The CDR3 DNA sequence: TGTGCCAGCAGTGAAGCCCATGGGGGGGTGATAAATCCCCAGCATTTT. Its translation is CASSEAHGGVINPQHF. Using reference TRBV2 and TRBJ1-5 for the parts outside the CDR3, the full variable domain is EPEVTQTPSHQVTQMGQEVILRCVPISNHLYFYWYRQILGQKVEFLVSFYNNEISEKSEIFDDQFSVERPDGSNFTLKIRSTKLEDSAMYFCASSEAHGGVINPQHFGDGTRLSIL.

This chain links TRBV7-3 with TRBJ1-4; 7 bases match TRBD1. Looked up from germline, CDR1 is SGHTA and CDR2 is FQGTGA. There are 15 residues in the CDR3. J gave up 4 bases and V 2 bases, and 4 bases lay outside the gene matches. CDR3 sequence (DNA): TGTGCCAGCAGCTTAGGGGGACAGCTTAATGAAAAACTGTTTTTT. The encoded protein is CASSLGGQLNEKLFF.

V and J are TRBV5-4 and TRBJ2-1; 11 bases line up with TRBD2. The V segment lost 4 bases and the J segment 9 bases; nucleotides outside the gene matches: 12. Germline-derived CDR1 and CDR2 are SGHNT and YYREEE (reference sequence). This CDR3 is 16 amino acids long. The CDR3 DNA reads TGTGCCAGCAGCCCTATCGGAACTAGCGGGAGTGTTGAGCAGTTCTTC. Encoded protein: CASSPIGTSGSVEQFF. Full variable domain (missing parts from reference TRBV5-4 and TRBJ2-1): ETGVTQSPTHLIKTRGQQVTLRCSSQSGHNTVSWYQQALGQGPQFIFQYYREEENGRGNFPPRFSGLQFPNYSSELNVNALELDDSALYLCASSPIGTSGSVEQFFGPGTRLTVL.

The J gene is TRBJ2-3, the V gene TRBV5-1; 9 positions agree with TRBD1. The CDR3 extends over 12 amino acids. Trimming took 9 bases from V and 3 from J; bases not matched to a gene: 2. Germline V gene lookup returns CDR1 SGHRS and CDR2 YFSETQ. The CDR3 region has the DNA TGCGCCACTGGGACAGGGACAGATACGCAGTATTTT. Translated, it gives CATGTGTDTQYF.